Listed below are T cell receptor beta chains from one sample, sequenced in a study of blood T cell repertoires in COVID-19. Generated by immunoSEQ multiplex PCR, the TCRdb table keeps only in-frame clones and is missing some. Found here are roughly 200,000 clones, about 86% of them singletons; the top ten hold roughly 7.8%. Material: peripheral blood. All receptors come from a man aged 40-50 years with active or convalescent COVID-19. Both conserved end residues are part of each CDR3. The order of the fields is J gene, V gene, D gene, clone size, CDR3 protein, CDR3 DNA. D genes are given only for firm matches. Some rows have no size entry. The others give once, few or many, or a class for an expanded clone.

J: TRBJ2-7
V: TRBV20-1
D: TRBD1
size: .
CDR3: CSASGQGAYEQYF
DNA: TGCAGTGCTAGTGGCCAGGGGGCCTACGAGCAGTACTTC

J: TRBJ1-1
V: TRBV18
D: TRBD1
size: .
CDR3: CASSPEDRGTEAFF
DNA: TGTGCCAGCTCACCAGAGGACAGGGGCACTGAAGCTTTCTTT

J: TRBJ1-2
V: TRBV23-1
D: TRBD1
size: .
CDR3: CASSQSTGARGYTF
DNA: TGCGCCAGCAGTCAATCGACAGGGGCTCGGGGCTACACCTTC

J: TRBJ2-4
V: TRBV12-2
D: .
size: .
CDR3: CASRLAGTTKGPIAKNIQYF
DNA: TGTGCAAGTCGCTTAGCTGGGACTACCAAGGGACCAATAGCCAAAAACATTCAGTACTTC

J: TRBJ2-5
V: TRBV6-5
D: .
size: .
CDR3: CASSLGEAPGETQYF
DNA: TGTGCCAGCAGCCTCGGGGAGGCCCCAGGAGAGACCCAGTACTTC

J: TRBJ2-2
V: TRBV5-1
D: .
size: few
CDR3: CASSLVSINGELFF
DNA: TGCGCCAGCAGCTTGGTCAGTATTAACGGGGAGCTGTTTTTT

J: TRBJ1-6
V: TRBV7-8
D: TRBD1
size: few
CDR3: CASSLVTGGNSPLHF
DNA: TGTGCCAGCAGCTTAGTGACAGGGGGCAATTCACCCCTCCACTTT

J: TRBJ2-7
V: TRBV5-1
D: TRBD2
size: .
CDR3: CASSTWTSGSYEQYF
DNA: TGCGCCAGCAGCACCTGGACTAGCGGTTCCTACGAGCAGTACTTC

J: TRBJ2-3
V: TRBV30
D: TRBD1
size: .
CDR3: CAWNVGTGVYTQYF
DNA: TGTGCCTGGAATGTTGGGACAGGGGTTTATACGCAGTATTTT

J: TRBJ2-7
V: TRBV21-1
D: .
size: .
CDR3: CASSKYSFRSTGEGYEQYF
DNA: TGTGCCAGCAGCAAATATTCTTTTCGGTCGACAGGGGAAGGCTACGAGCAGTACTTC

J: TRBJ2-3
V: TRBV7-9
D: TRBD1
size: .
CDR3: CASSSNDRTGTVLTDTQYF
DNA: TGTGCCAGCAGCTCAAATGACCGCACCGGGACAGTTCTCACAGATACGCAGTATTTT

J: TRBJ1-6
V: TRBV6-5
D: .
size: few
CDR3: CASIQDSSYNSPLHF
DNA: TGTGCCAGCATTCAGGATAGCTCCTATAATTCACCCCTCCACTTT

J: TRBJ2-7
V: TRBV6-2/TRBV6-3
D: TRBD2
size: .
CDR3: CASSYSPSGGAYEQYF
DNA: TGTGCCAGCAGTTACTCGCCTAGCGGGGGGGCCTACGAGCAGTACTTC

J: TRBJ2-5
V: TRBV3-1/TRBV3-2
D: TRBD2
size: .
CDR3: CASSLGLAGGDTQYF
DNA: TGTGCCAGCAGCCTTGGCCTAGCGGGGGGGGATACCCAGTACTTC

J: TRBJ1-2
V: TRBV29-1
D: TRBD1
size: .
CDR3: CSVEDLRQGGLDSLYGYTF
DNA: TGCAGCGTTGAAGATCTTCGTCAGGGGGGCCTCGACTCCCTCTATGGCTACACCTTC

J: TRBJ1-4
V: TRBV6-2/TRBV6-3
D: TRBD1
size: .
CDR3: CASSLPGQGPNEKLFF
DNA: TGTGCCAGCAGCCTCCCGGGACAGGGCCCGAATGAAAAACTGTTTTTT

J: TRBJ1-2
V: TRBV5-1
D: TRBD1
size: .
CDR3: CASSSTGTGGGYTF
DNA: TGCGCCAGCAGCTCAACCGGGACAGGGGGCGGCTACACCTTC